This T cell receptor beta chain was observed in a study of CD8+ T cells in alopecia areata. The overall study: Tofacitinib administration to treated patients was oral, at 5 to 10 mg twice daily. The investigators scored severity in treated patients by the percentage of affected scalp area. Broader study findings: Scalp lesions, especially in alopecia totalis/universalis, had higher clonality than normal scalp. During tofacitinib treatment, many expanded lesional clones remained in scalp and blood.

Extracted from the samples, RNA was reverse transcribed into cDNA to serve as the sequencing template. The assay was immunoSEQ multiplex PCR, and TCRdb's table has in-frame clones only and misses some. The profile shows 200,000 or so clones, about 62% of them singletons. With regard to this clone: Antigen specificity is unknown. Other DNA sequences of this sample code for an identical CDR3.

Germline loops: CDR1 SGHRS, CDR2 YFSETQ. This CDR3 contains 14 residues. The V end lost 2 bases, the J end lost 2 bases, and 10 bases lay between the germline ends. Treatment: oral pan-JAK inhibitor, 5-10 mg twice daily. The source was CD4+ T cells sorted from blood, collected at week 24, from a patient treated with tofacitinib. The rearrangement links TRBV5-1 to TRBJ1-1, with a tentative D call TRBD1 (5 bases). The clonotype comes from a human donor with alopecia areata. The CDR3 loop reads CASSFGTGNTEAFF. For the CDR3, the DNA is TGCGCCAGCAGCTTTGGGACCGGAAACACTGAAGCTTTCTTT.